This passage covers 30 T cell receptor beta chains from one sample sequenced in a study of neoadjuvant nivolumab and ipilimumab in lung cancer (dated by TCRdb to the early 2020s). Preparation of the library involved the immunoSEQ multiplex PCR assay. The table comes from immuneACCESS by way of TCRdb, which keeps in-frame sequences with V and J called. Part of the clones is missing from these tables; in studies checked, under half for an unresolved V gene and the rest for unknown reasons. The sample includes about 27,000 clones, with 70% to 80% observed a single time. The ten biggest clones cover about 20% of the sample. The sample's time point label is to be understood as: at surgical resection after neoadjuvant nivolumab +/- ipilimumab. The input for sequencing was tumor tissue, taken after neoadjuvant nivolumab, alone or with ipilimumab, at or shortly before surgery. The source of these receptors is an adult with non-small cell lung cancer.

The sample holds a few counts of this clone. DNA for the CDR3: TGTGCCAGCAGCTTCCTTGCAGGAGGAAACACTGAAGCTTTCTTT. Protein sequence: CASSFLAGGNTEAFF. V is TRBV7-9 and J is TRBJ1-1; no reliable D call. Trimming left V 3 bases short and J 2 bases short, with 13 bases between. The CDR3 is 15 residues long. Germline assignment: CDR1 SEHNR and CDR2 FQNEAQ (reference sequence).

This chain links TRBV2 with TRBJ1-2; a weak D match, TRBD1 (5 bases). The CDR3 contains 14 residues. CDR1 is SNHLY, CDR2 FYNNEI, per germline. V lost 3 bases, J lost 4 bases, and 12 bases lay in between. The CDR3 nucleotides read TGTGCCAGCAGTGACGGCAGGGCTTCCTATGGCTACACCTTC. It is translated as CASSDGRASYGYTF.

V gene TRBV10-3 combines with J gene TRBJ1-5, with D possibly being TRBD1 (6 bases). CDR3 length: 13 amino acids. Trimming stripped 10 bases from V and 3 bases from J, with 13 bases between. Per the germline V gene, CDR1 is ENHRY and CDR2 is SYGVKD. The CDR3 is CATSQGNNQPQHF. Here the CDR3 DNA reads TGTGCCACATCCCAGGGGAACAATCAGCCCCAGCATTTT.

This clone occurred a few times. V gene TRBV7-6 combines with J gene TRBJ2-1, with 9 positions matching TRBD2. This CDR3 is built from 17 residues. Trimming took 1 base from V and 0 from J; bases not matched to a gene: 4. Germline V CDR1 and CDR2: SGHVS, FNYEAQ. The DNA for the CDR3 is TGTGCCAGCAGCTTAGTAGGCGGGGGGGCCTCCTACAATGAGCAGTTCTTC. It translates to CASSLVGGGASYNEQFF.

The J gene is TRBJ1-5, the V gene TRBV6-5, with 10 bases identical to TRBD1. Germline V lookup: CDR1 MNHEY, CDR2 SVGAGI. V shed 6 bases, J shed 4 bases, and the junction held 6 bases outside the gene matches. CDR3 length: 15 residues. The CDR3 nucleotides are TGTGCCAGCAGAAGTGGGACAGGGGCAAATCAGCCCCAGCATTTT. Protein product: CASRSGTGANQPQHF.

The chain employs TRBV5-5 and TRBJ1-1, with a tentative D call TRBD1 (6 bases). CDR1 is SGHKS, CDR2 YYEKEE, per germline (reference sequence). Trimming took off 1 base at V and 3 bases at J, with 10 bases between the two ends. The CDR3 is made up of 14 amino acids. CDR3 loop: CASSLMGADTEAFF. Written as DNA, the CDR3 is TGTGCCAGCAGCTTGATGGGGGCCGACACTGAAGCTTTCTTT.

This clone occurred once. V usage is TRBV11-3 and J usage is TRBJ2-7; 8 positions match TRBD1. The CDR3 loop spans 15 amino acids. The J segment lost 3 bases and the V segment lost 1 base, leaving 5 bases of the junction unmatched. Germline CDR1 is SGHNT and CDR2 is YENEEA. This CDR3 reads CASSLGQGPNYEQYF. CDR3 coding DNA: TGTGCCAGCAGCTTAGGACAGGGGCCCAACTACGAGCAGTACTTC.

This chain uses TRBV7-2 with TRBJ1-1; TRBD1 is a possible D gene (6 bases). The CDR3 has 16 residues. The ends were cut back, 1 base at V and 1 base at J, with 13 bases in the middle. Germline CDR1 reads SGHTA; CDR2 reads FQGNSA. In DNA form, the CDR3 reads TGTGCCAGCAGCTTAGTGGGGGGCCGGGCGAACACTGAAGCTTTCTTT. This gives the protein CASSLVGGRANTEAFF.

This clone was observed a handful of times. The chain links TRBV29-1 to TRBJ2-5, with TRBD2 as a possible D gene (5 bases). The length of the CDR3 is 14 residues. Trimming took off 6 bases at V and 1 base at J, with 15 bases between the two ends. Germline CDR1 and CDR2: SQVTM and ANQGSEA. This chain's CDR3 is CSVRRGTSQETQYF. The CDR3, as DNA: TGCAGCGTGAGACGGGGAACTAGCCAAGAGACCCAGTACTTC.

The V and J genes are TRBV15 and TRBJ1-1; D is unclear. CDR1 is LNHNV and CDR2 is YYDKDF in the germline V gene (reference sequence). The CDR3 extends over 16 amino acids. Trimming shortened V by 0 bases and J by 0 bases, and 11 bases separated the two germline ends. The CDR3 bases are TGTGCCACCAGCAGAGACTATGGAGAGATGAACACTGAAGCTTTCTTT. Protein sequence: CATSRDYGEMNTEAFF. Together with reference TRBV15 and TRBJ1-1, the CDR3 gives the full variable domain: DAMVIQNPRYQVTQFGKPVTLSCSQTLNHNVMYWYQQKSSQAPKLLFHYYDKDFNNEADTPDNFQSRRPNTSFCFLDIRSPGLGDTAMYLCATSRDYGEMNTEAFFGQGTRLTVV.

The chain couples TRBV5-1 to TRBJ2-7; 8 bases line up with TRBD2. Germline V gene sequence: CDR1 SGHRS, CDR2 YFSETQ. The CDR3 runs 15 residues. The trim removed 1 base at V and 3 bases at J, leaving 6 bases unmatched. The CDR3 nucleotides read TGCGCCAGCAGCTTGCAGAGCGGGGGAGTCTACGAGCAGTACTTC. It yields the protein CASSLQSGGVYEQYF.

The chain has TRBV5-1 and TRBJ2-7; 8 bases map to TRBD1. This CDR3 comprises 14 residues. V shed 3 bases, J shed 5 bases, and the junction held 7 bases outside the gene matches. CDR1 SGHRS and CDR2 YFSETQ come from the germline V gene. The CDR3 loop reads CASSSGTGMHEQYF. The CDR3 DNA reads as TGCGCCAGCAGCTCGGGGACAGGAATGCACGAGCAGTACTTC.

The chain employs TRBV29-1 and TRBJ2-3; 11 nucleotides align to TRBD2. Germline CDR1 is SQVTM and CDR2 is ANQGSEA. The CDR3 spans 16 residues. Trimming removed 3 bases from V and 1 base from J; junction bases left unmatched: 6. The CDR3 DNA reads as TGCAGCGTTGATACTTGGGGACTAGCGGGCACAGATACGCAGTATTTT. Protein: CSVDTWGLAGTDTQYF.

This chain links TRBV29-1 with TRBJ1-2; D remains ambiguous. V lost 0 bases and J lost 5, with 10 bases in between. Germline CDR1 and CDR2: SQVTM and ANQGSEA. This CDR3 is 13 amino acids long. CDR3 sequence: CSVEETPRYGYTF. CDR3 nucleotides: TGCAGCGTTGAAGAAACCCCTAGGTATGGCTACACCTTC.

The chain couples TRBV6-1 to TRBJ2-3; 7 bases are shared with TRBD1. Per germline, CDR1 MNHNS and CDR2 SASEGT. Trimming removed 5 bases from V and 4 bases from J; junction bases left unmatched: 6. There are 14 residues in the CDR3. The DNA for the CDR3 is TGTGCCAGCAGTTCGGACAGGACATCAGATACGCAGTATTTT. This gives the protein CASSSDRTSDTQYF.

This clone was seen only a few times. The chain uses TRBV4-2 and TRBJ1-2, with D unresolved. V was cut by 4 bases and J by 2 bases, with 11 bases left in between. The CDR3 runs to 14 residues. CDR1 is LGHNA, CDR2 YNFKEQ, per germline. The CDR3 DNA reads as TGTGCCAGCAGCCCGACGGTAGCCAACTATGGCTACACCTTC. It is translated as CASSPTVANYGYTF.

To note about this clone: Other DNA sequences in this sample translate to the same CDR3. Here the CDR3 reads CASSLRAQPQHF. CDR3 sequence (DNA): TGTGCCAGCAGTTTAAGAGCTCAGCCCCAGCATTTT. The chain couples TRBV28 to TRBJ1-5; no clear D gene. Germline lookup yields CDR1 MDHEN and CDR2 SYDVKM. V lost 2 bases to trimming and J lost 6 bases, with 5 bases between them. The length of the CDR3 is 12 residues.

The CDR3 region is CASSQVGRVQPQHF. In nucleotides, the CDR3 is TGTGCCAGCAGCCAAGTCGGCAGGGTTCAGCCCCAGCATTTT. The genes are TRBV14 and TRBJ1-5; D is perhaps TRBD1 (5 bases). The CDR3 is made up of 14 amino acids. Germline CDR1 and CDR2: SGHDN and FVKESK. The V gene lost 1 base and the J gene lost 6 bases, with 10 bases spanning the gap.

The CDR3 is CASSPRQGGGYTF. The CDR3 region has the DNA TGTGCCAGCAGCCCCCGACAGGGTGGTGGCTACACCTTC. The V and J genes are TRBV7-2 and TRBJ1-2; TRBD1 agrees at 7 bases. Losses at the gene ends were 5 bases for V and 7 bases for J; bases not matched to a gene: 7. This CDR3 has 13 residues. CDR1 and CDR2 from the germline V gene are SGHTA and FQGNSA.

The V call is TRBV6-1, the J call TRBJ1-4, with 9 bases fitting TRBD1. V lost 11 bases to trimming and J lost 8 bases; unmatched junction nucleotides: 9. Germline V CDR1 and CDR2: MNHNS, SASEGT. This CDR3 is built from 13 residues. The CDR3 region is CAALDRGREKLFF. CDR3 nucleotides: TGTGCCGCGCTGGACAGGGGACGAGAAAAACTGTTTTTT.

The chain joins TRBV5-6 to TRBJ2-7; D is perhaps TRBD2 (6 bases). V dropped 2 bases and J dropped 0 bases, with 12 bases sitting between them. The CDR3 is made up of 15 amino acids. Germline values: CDR1 SGHDT, CDR2 YYEEEE. The CDR3 DNA is TGTGCCAGCAGCTTTCGGGGACTCAGCTCCTACGAGCAGTACTTC. It encodes CASSFRGLSSYEQYF.

The rearrangement links TRBV7-9 to TRBJ1-2; a possible D gene is TRBD1 (5 bases). Germline values: CDR1 SEHNR, CDR2 FQNEAQ (reference sequence). The CDR3 spans 15 residues. V lost 3 bases and J lost 3, with 14 bases in between. CDR3 region: CASSFGTPEYYGYTF. CDR3 nucleotide sequence: TGTGCCAGCAGCTTCGGGACTCCCGAGTACTATGGCTACACCTTC. The variable domain in full, completed from reference TRBV7-9 and TRBJ1-2, reads DTGVSQNPRHKITKRGQNVTFRCDPISEHNRLYWYRQTLGQGPEFLTYFQNEAQLEKSRLLSDRFSAERPKGSFSTLEIQRTEQGDSAMYLCASSFGTPEYYGYTFGSGTRLTVV.

This clone was found once. In nucleotides, the CDR3 is TGTGCCAGCAGCTTGAAGAGACTGAATGCTGAAGCTTTCTTT. Encoded protein: CASSLKRLNAEAFF. The gene calls are TRBV5-6 and TRBJ1-1; D ambiguous. V shed 1 base and J shed 6 bases, with 13 bases lying between them. This CDR3 is 14 amino acids long. CDR1 SGHDT and CDR2 YYEEEE come from the germline V gene.

V usage is TRBV25-1 and J usage is TRBJ2-5; tentatively, D is TRBD1 or TRBD2 (5 bases each). V lost 6 bases to trimming and J lost 3 bases, with 8 bases between them. The CDR3 spans 12 residues. The germline V gene has CDR1 MGHDK and CDR2 SYGVNS. The CDR3 DNA follows: TGTGCCAGCAGACTAGGGGAAGAGACCCAGTACTTC. Translating it yields CASRLGEETQYF.

The chain combines TRBV7-9 with TRBJ2-5; 8 positions match TRBD2. CDR3 length equals 12 residues. Unmatched junction bases numbered 4, after V lost 0 bases and J lost 13 bases. Germline V gene lookup returns CDR1 SEHNR and CDR2 FQNEAQ (reference sequence). DNA of the CDR3: TGTGCCAGCAGCTTAGCCCTAGCGGGCCTGTACTTC. Amino acids: CASSLALAGLYF. The whole variable domain, filled in from reference TRBV7-9 and TRBJ2-5, reads DTGVSQNPRHKITKRGQNVTFRCDPISEHNRLYWYRQTLGQGPEFLTYFQNEAQLEKSRLLSDRFSAERPKGSFSTLEIQRTEQGDSAMYLCASSLALAGLYFGPGTRLLVL.

This sequence joins TRBV5-5 and TRBJ2-1; D ambiguous. The V gene's germline CDR1 is SGHKS and CDR2 YYEKEE (reference sequence). V was cut by 0 bases and J by 9 bases, with 10 bases left in between. The CDR3 runs 13 residues. For the CDR3, the DNA is TGTGCCAGCAGCTTGGTGGGGAAGTCTGAGCAGTTCTTC. It codes for CASSLVGKSEQFF.

J is TRBJ1-1 and V is TRBV5-6; 9 nucleotides match TRBD1. The CDR3 is 14 residues long. Germline-derived CDR1 and CDR2 are SGHDT and YYEEEE. The junction had 6 bases not matched to a gene; V was cut back by 5 bases and J by 4 bases. Written as DNA, the CDR3 is TGTGCCAGCAGAACGACAGGGGGGGGCACTGAAGCTTTCTTT. Encoded protein: CASRTTGGGTEAFF.

The V gene is TRBV7-6, the J gene TRBJ2-5; 12 bases fit TRBD2. CDR1 and CDR2 from the germline V gene are SGHVS and FNYEAQ. This CDR3 region has 19 residues. Trimming removed 1 base from V and 0 bases from J; junction bases left unmatched: 9. The CDR3 nucleotides read TGTGCCAGCAGCTTAGTTCCGCGACTAGCGGGGGTGTACCAAGAGACCCAGTACTTC. Translation gives CASSLVPRLAGVYQETQYF.

The V gene is TRBV11-2, the J gene TRBJ1-1; D is ambiguous. This CDR3 spans 13 amino acids. The germline V gene encodes CDR1 SGHAT and CDR2 FQNNGV. V shed 5 bases and J shed 5 bases, with 12 bases lying between them. CDR3 sequence: CASSQQVRTEAFF. The DNA for the CDR3 is TGTGCCAGCAGCCAGCAGGTCCGAACTGAAGCTTTCTTT.

The V and J genes are TRBV30 and TRBJ2-7, with D perhaps TRBD2 (5 bases). Germline V lookup: CDR1 GTSNPN, CDR2 SVGIG (reference sequence). The CDR3 extends over 12 amino acids. Trimming took off 0 bases at V and 4 bases at J, with 7 bases between the two ends. The CDR3 DNA reads as TGTGCCTGGAGTGTAGGAGGTTACGAGCAGTACTTC. It codes for CAWSVGGYEQYF.